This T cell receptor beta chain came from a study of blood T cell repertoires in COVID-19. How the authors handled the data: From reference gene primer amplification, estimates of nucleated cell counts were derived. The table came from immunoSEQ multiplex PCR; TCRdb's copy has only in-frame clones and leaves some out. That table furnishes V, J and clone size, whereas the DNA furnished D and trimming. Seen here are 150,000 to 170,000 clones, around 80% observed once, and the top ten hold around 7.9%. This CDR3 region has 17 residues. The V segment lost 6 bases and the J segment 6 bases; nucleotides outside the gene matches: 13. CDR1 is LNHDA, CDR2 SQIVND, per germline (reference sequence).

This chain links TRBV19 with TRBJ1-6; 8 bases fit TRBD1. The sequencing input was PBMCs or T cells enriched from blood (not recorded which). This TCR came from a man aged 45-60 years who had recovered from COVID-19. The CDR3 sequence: CASSNLIRTGTNSPLHF. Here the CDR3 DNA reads TGTGCCAGTAGCAACCTAATAAGGACAGGGACTAATTCACCCCTCCACTTT.